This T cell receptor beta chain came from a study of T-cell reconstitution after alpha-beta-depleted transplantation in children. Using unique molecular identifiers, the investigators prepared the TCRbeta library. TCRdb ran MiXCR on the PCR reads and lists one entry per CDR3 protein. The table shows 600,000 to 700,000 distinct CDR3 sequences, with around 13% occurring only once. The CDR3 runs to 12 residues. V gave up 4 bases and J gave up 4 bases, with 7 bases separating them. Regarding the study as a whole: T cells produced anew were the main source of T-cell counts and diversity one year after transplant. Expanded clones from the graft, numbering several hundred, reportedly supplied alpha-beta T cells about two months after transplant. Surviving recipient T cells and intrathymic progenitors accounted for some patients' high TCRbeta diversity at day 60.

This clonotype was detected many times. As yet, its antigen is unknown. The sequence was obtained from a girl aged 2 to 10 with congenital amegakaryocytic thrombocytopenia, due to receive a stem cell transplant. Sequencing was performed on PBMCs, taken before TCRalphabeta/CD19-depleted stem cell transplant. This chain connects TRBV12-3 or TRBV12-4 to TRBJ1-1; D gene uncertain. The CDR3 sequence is CASSYEITEAFF. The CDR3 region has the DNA TGTGCCAGCAGTTACGAGATCACTGAAGCTTTCTTT.